This TCR beta chain originates from a study of T cells after posttransplantation cyclophosphamide. Method: immunoSEQ multiplex PCR; TCRdb's copy keeps in-frame clones and lacks some. The profile shows some 16,000 clones, 85% of them singletons. Study-wide results and caveats: Later post-transplant blood repertoires were often dominated by donor CD8+ memory clones.

In germline, CDR1 is SSHAT, CDR2 FNYEAQ (reference sequence). V lost 7 bases, J lost 1 base, and 12 bases stayed unmatched. CDR3 length: 17 amino acids. For this clone: Its cognate antigen is unknown.

Methotrexate plus calcineurin inhibitor accompanied controls' myeloablative marrow transplants; sampling was 1 year later. The source is a female patient aged 18-30 years who received an allogeneic stem cell transplant from an unrelated donor, was CMV-positive, and had acute and chronic GVHD. Some T cells may trace back to the graft donor. The specimen was PBMCs, collected after allogeneic stem cell transplant with calcineurin inhibitor and methotrexate. This chain links TRBV7-7 with TRBJ2-3; 9 positions agree with TRBD2. The CDR3 bases are TGTGCCAGCACCCCGACATTTAGCGGGAGAGGCACAGATACGCAGTATTTT. Translating it yields CASTPTFSGRGTDTQYF.